This T cell receptor beta chain was found in a study of cytotoxic CD8 clonotypes in ibrutinib-treated CLL. Across the whole study: Across the patients, about a dozen were relapsed/refractory, some 14 treatment-naive and some 17 IGHV unmutated. Samples yielded averages of approximately 260,000 productive templates and fewer than 100,000 productive rearrangements.

TCRdb's table, derived via immunoSEQ multiplex PCR, lists solely in-frame clones and lacks some. The sample includes 75,000 to 80,000 clones, less than 85% seen only once; the top ten take about 39%. This TCR came from a human donor with chronic lymphocytic leukemia. Sequencing used PBMCs, obtained after 24 months of ibrutinib treatment.

CDR3 sequence: CASSESPGFFVDTQYF. DNA for the CDR3: TGTGCCAGCAGTGAATCTCCGGGATTCTTCGTAGATACGCAGTATTTT. The chain employs TRBV6-1 and TRBJ2-3; TRBD2 is a possible D gene (5 bases). The CDR3 has 16 amino acids. Germline CDR1 reads MNHNS; CDR2 reads SASEGT. Trimming removed 2 bases from V and 5 bases from J, with 17 bases in between.